This is a list of T cell receptor beta chains from one sample in a study of blood T cell repertoires in COVID-19. Clones were sequenced by immunoSEQ multiplex PCR, and TCRdb holds only the in-frame ones, with some missing. Here the sample spans roughly 78,000 clones, around 80% being singletons. The sequenced sample consisted of peripheral blood. These receptors originate from a man aged 50 or older with COVID-19, enrolled during active disease. CDR3s include the opening cysteine and the closing phenylalanine or tryptophan. A D gene is named only where the DNA matches it firmly. Size is stated for part of the rows, as once, few or many counts, or as a class when the clone is expanded.

TRBJ2-2 | - | - | TRBV4-2 | TGTGCCAGCAGCCAACCCTACTCCGGGGAGCTGTTTTTT | CASSQPYSGELFF
TRBJ2-1 | TRBD2 | - | TRBV6-2/TRBV6-3 | TGTGCCAGCAGTATTGGGACTAGCGGGGTTGAGCAGTTCTTC | CASSIGTSGVEQFF
TRBJ1-1 | - | - | TRBV30 | TGTGCCTGGAGTGTACAGAAGCAAGCTTTCTTT | CAWSVQKQAFF
TRBJ2-4 | - | - | TRBV20-1 | TGCAGTGCCATTAGCGGAAACATTCAGTACTTC | CSAISGNIQYF
TRBJ2-3 | - | - | TRBV6-6 | TGTGCCAGCAGTTATGACCCGGGGGATACGCAGTATTTT | CASSYDPGDTQYF
TRBJ1-4 | - | - | TRBV7-9 | TGTGCCAGCACCCCCCGGGTCGACGATGAAAAACTGTTTTTT | CASTPRVDDEKLFF
TRBJ1-3 | - | - | TRBV10-3 | TGTGCCATCAGTCGACAGGGAAACACCATATATTTT | CAISRQGNTIYF
TRBJ2-3 | - | - | TRBV6-4 | TGTGCCAGCAGTCCCGAGGCCACGACAGATACGCAGTATTTT | CASSPEATTDTQYF
TRBJ2-5 | - | once | TRBV19 | TGTGCCACGGGGGTGGGGGAGACCCAGTACTTC | CATGVGETQYF
TRBJ1-5 | - | - | TRBV2 | TGTGCCAGCAGTGACAAGGCCGGGGGTCAGCCCCAGCATTTT | CASSDKAGGQPQHF
TRBJ2-2 | - | - | TRBV6-6 | TGTGCCAGCAGCAAACCCGCGGACACCGGGGAGCTGTTTTTT | CASSKPADTGELFF
TRBJ2-1 | - | few | TRBV5-1 | TGCGCCAGCGCGGCTAGCTTTGTAGATGAGCAGTTCTTC | CASAASFVDEQFF
TRBJ1-1 | - | - | TRBV11-2 | TGTGCCAGCAGCCCCCGACAGGTAAAGGACACTGAAGCTTTCTTT | CASSPRQVKDTEAFF
TRBJ1-1 | - | - | TRBV19 | TGTGCCAGTAGTAGAGGTGACCGAAAAGGGGGAACTGAAGCTTTCTTT | CASSRGDRKGGTEAFF
TRBJ1-1 | - | - | TRBV28 | TGTGCCAGCAAGGGGGTCGGGGTTTCTAACCCTGAAGCTTTCTTT | CASKGVGVSNPEAFF
TRBJ2-5 | TRBD2 | once | TRBV9 | TGTGCCAGCAGCGCGACTAGCGGGCTCCAAGAGACCCAGTACTTC | CASSATSGLQETQYF
TRBJ2-3 | TRBD2 | - | TRBV10-3 | TGTGCCATCAGTGACGGGGGGTGGACGCAGTATTTT | CAISDGGWTQYF
TRBJ1-3 | - | - | TRBV4-2 | TGTGCCAGCAGCCAAGATGGGCAGGGGCGTTTCTACTCTGGAAACACCATATATTTT | CASSQDGQGRFYSGNTIYF
TRBJ2-3 | - | - | TRBV5-4 | TGTGCCAGCAGCTTGAGTGGGCTCACAGATACGCAGTATTTT | CASSLSGLTDTQYF
TRBJ2-7 | - | - | TRBV19 | TGTGCCAGTAGTCCCCGAGGAGGGAACGAGCAGTACTTC | CASSPRGGNEQYF
TRBJ1-3 | - | - | TRBV30 | TGTGCCTGGAGCTGGGGGGGCTCTGGAAACACCATATATTTT | CAWSWGGSGNTIYF
TRBJ2-7 | TRBD1 | - | TRBV14 | TGTGCCAGCAGCCGGGACAGGGTGTACGAGCAGTACTTC | CASSRDRVYEQYF
TRBJ1-6 | TRBD1 | - | TRBV28 | TGTGCCAGCAGTGTATTAGGGACAGAGAATTCACCCCTCCACTTT | CASSVLGTENSPLHF
TRBJ1-6 | - | - | TRBV30 | TGTGCCTGGAGTGTACTGTCGGGTAATTCACCCCTCCACTTT | CAWSVLSGNSPLHF
TRBJ2-4 | TRBD2 | - | TRBV3-1/TRBV3-2 | TGTGCCAGCAGCCTCCGGGGGGTAGAAAACATTCAGTACTTC | CASSLRGVENIQYF
TRBJ1-5 | TRBD1 | - | TRBV2 | TGTGCCAGCAGTGATGTGGACAGGTCAAAATCGCATTTT | CASSDVDRSKSHF
TRBJ2-1 | TRBD2 | few | TRBV9 | TGTGCCAGCAGCGGAGGAGTGGGACTAGCGGGCAATGAGCAGTTCTTC | CASSGGVGLAGNEQFF
TRBJ2-7 | - | - | TRBV5-1 | TGCGCCAGCAGCTTGGTGGCGGAGTTGGTGGACGAGCAGTACTTC | CASSLVAELVDEQYF
TRBJ2-7 | TRBD2 | - | TRBV4-1 | TGCGCCAGCAGCCAAAGGCAAGGGGGGCTAGCGGGAGACGAGCAGTACTTC | CASSQRQGGLAGDEQYF
TRBJ2-3 | TRBD1 | - | TRBV11-2 | TGTGCCAGCAGCGTCAGACAGGGGCTAGTTGCGGATACGCAGTATTTT | CASSVRQGLVADTQYF
TRBJ1-4 | - | - | TRBV7-2 | TGTGCCAGCAGCTTAGACCAGCTAGCAACTAATGAAAAACTGTTTTTT | CASSLDQLATNEKLFF
TRBJ2-5 | - | - | TRBV5-1 | TGCGCCAGCAGCATTGGCGAGACCCAGTACTTC | CASSIGETQYF
TRBJ2-3 | TRBD2 | - | TRBV6-2/TRBV6-3 | TGTGCCAGCAGTTTAAGCGGGAGAACAGATACGCAGTATTTT | CASSLSGRTDTQYF
TRBJ2-7 | TRBD2 | - | TRBV4-1 | TGCGCCAGCAGCCCGCCCGCGGGGGTGGTAGGTGGCGAGCAGTACTTC | CASSPPAGVVGGEQYF
TRBJ1-1 | - | - | TRBV6-2/TRBV6-3 | TGTGCCAGCAGTGGACAGCTTAACACTGAAGCTTTCTTT | CASSGQLNTEAFF
TRBJ2-1 | - | once | TRBV3-1/TRBV3-2 | TGTGCCAGCAGCCCCCGGCGGTTGAACAATGAGCAGTTCTTC | CASSPRRLNNEQFF
TRBJ2-5 | - | few | TRBV7-9 | TGTGCCAGCAGCTCCCCCCGGGGGAGTATGGAGACCCAGTACTTC | CASSSPRGSMETQYF
TRBJ2-2 | TRBD1 | - | TRBV5-1 | TGCGCCAGCAGCTGGACCGTGGACAGGGTAGGCCGAGCCGGGGAGCTGTTTTTT | CASSWTVDRVGRAGELFF
TRBJ1-6 | TRBD1 | - | TRBV9 | TGTGCCAGCAGCGTGACAGGGGAAGATTCACCCCTCCACTTT | CASSVTGEDSPLHF
TRBJ1-2 | TRBD1 | - | TRBV6-2/TRBV6-3 | TGTGCCAGCAGTACCCACGGGTGGGACAGGGGCCACTATGGCTACACCTTC | CASSTHGWDRGHYGYTF
TRBJ2-7 | TRBD2 | - | TRBV7-9 | TGTGCCAGCAGTCTAGCGGGTGCTTCATCCTACGAGCAGTACTTC | CASSLAGASSYEQYF
TRBJ2-7 | - | once | TRBV6-5 | TGTGCCAGCACAGCGAGCTCCTACGAGCAGTACTTC | CASTASSYEQYF